The sequence of this T cell receptor beta chain was determined in a study of blood T cells in healthy people across ages. With respect to this clonotype: Its antigen remains unidentified.

Whole-study results and caveats: TCR beta diversity, measured per million T cells, fell in a roughly linear way with age. Both higher diversity and more naive CD4+ cells marked long-lived donors when set against aged donors.

The second PCR ran about 6 to 12 cycles with a sample-barcoded 5' primer and J-beta primers. TCRdb itself ran the 5' RACE reads through MiXCR, one entry per CDR3 protein. The sample has approximately 850,000 distinct CDR3 sequences; over 45% are singletons. With 7 bases removed from V and 4 bases from J, the gap between germline ends came to 15 bases. In germline, CDR1 is LGHDT, CDR2 YNNKEL (reference sequence). The CDR3 is 14 residues long. The sample taken for sequencing was blood. This clonotype originated in a man between 25 and 39 years old in good health. V usage is TRBV3-1 and J usage is TRBJ2-3; D unclear. CDR3 sequence (DNA): TGTGCCAGCAACCCTAGGGATGGGGCAGATACGCAGTATTTT. Amino acids: CASNPRDGADTQYF.